This paragraph covers one TCR beta chain sequence. The antigen is undetermined. The sample belongs to a study of shared clonotypes between healthy human individuals. Overall study findings and caveats: Naive subsets, compared against memory subsets, generally had larger estimated richness values. Among a handful of donors, roughly 5% of naive CD4 clonotypes were found in common.

Per germline, CDR1 MNHEY and CDR2 SVGAGI. The CDR3 spans 15 residues. The germline V and J ends were trimmed by 0 bases and 5 bases, with 10 bases remaining between them. Sequencing used immunoSEQ multiplex PCR; TCRdb keeps in-frame clones, though not all of them. The repertoire holds 950,000 to 1,300,000 clones, about 80% seen once, with approximately 1.5% in the top ten. The sequence was collected from a man aged 18 to 30 in good health. The gene calls are TRBV6-5 and TRBJ1-4, with D uncertain. The sequenced sample consisted of memory CD4+ T cells sorted from blood. Sample subset: CD45RA-negative fraction. In nucleotides, the CDR3 is TGTGCCAGCAGTTACTCTTTGTTAGGGAATGAAAAACTGTTTTTT. Its translation: CASSYSLLGNEKLFF.